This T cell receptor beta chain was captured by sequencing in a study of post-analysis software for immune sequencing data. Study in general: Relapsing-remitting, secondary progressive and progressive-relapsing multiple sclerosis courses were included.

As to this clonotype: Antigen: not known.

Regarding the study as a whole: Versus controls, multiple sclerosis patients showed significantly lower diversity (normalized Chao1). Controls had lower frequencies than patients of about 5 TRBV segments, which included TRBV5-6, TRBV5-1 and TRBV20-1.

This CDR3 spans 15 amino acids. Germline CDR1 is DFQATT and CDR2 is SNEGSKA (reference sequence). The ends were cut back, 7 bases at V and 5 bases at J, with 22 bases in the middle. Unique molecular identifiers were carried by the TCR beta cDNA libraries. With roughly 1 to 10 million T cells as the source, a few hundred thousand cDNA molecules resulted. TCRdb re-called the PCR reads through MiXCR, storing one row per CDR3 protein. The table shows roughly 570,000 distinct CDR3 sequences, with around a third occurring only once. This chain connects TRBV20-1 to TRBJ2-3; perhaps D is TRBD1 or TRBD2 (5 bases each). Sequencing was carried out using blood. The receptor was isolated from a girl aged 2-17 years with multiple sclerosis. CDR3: CSGHSPGPVGDTQYF. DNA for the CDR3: TGCAGTGGGCACTCACCGGGACCCGTGGGAGATACGCAGTATTTT.